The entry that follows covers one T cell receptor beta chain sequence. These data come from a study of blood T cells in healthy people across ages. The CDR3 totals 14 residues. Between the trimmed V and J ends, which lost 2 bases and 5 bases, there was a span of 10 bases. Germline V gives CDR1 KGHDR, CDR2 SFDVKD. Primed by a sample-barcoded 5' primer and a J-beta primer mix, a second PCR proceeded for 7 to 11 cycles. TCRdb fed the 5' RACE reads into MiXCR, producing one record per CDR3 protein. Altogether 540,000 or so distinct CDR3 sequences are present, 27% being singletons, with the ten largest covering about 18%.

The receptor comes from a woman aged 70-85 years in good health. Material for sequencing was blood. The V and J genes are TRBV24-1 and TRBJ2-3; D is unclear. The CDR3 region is CATSDSSLGDTQYF. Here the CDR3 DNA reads TGTGCCACCAGTGATTCCTCCTTGGGAGATACGCAGTATTTT.